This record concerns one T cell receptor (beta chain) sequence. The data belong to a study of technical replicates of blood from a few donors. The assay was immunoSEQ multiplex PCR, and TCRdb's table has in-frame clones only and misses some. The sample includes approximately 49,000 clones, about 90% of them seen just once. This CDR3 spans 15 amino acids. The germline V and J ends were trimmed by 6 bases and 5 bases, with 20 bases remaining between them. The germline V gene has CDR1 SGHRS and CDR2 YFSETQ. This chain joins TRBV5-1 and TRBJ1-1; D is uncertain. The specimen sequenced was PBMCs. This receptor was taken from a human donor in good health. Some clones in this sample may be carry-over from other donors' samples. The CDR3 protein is CASTPGFGFSTEAFF. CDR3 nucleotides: TGCGCCAGCACCCCCGGGTTTGGTTTCAGTACTGAAGCTTTCTTT. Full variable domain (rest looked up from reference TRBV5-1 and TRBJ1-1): KAGVTQTPRYLIKTRGQQVTLSCSPISGHRSVSWYQQTPGQGLQFLFEYFSETQRNKGNFPGRFSGRQFSNSRSEMNVSTLELGDSALYLCASTPGFGFSTEAFFGQGTRLTVV.